The table lists the clone carrying this TCR beta chain with a few counts. What it recognizes is unknown. The sample belongs to a study of identical twins. MiXCR, applied by TCRdb to the 5' RACE reads, yields one record per CDR3 protein. The table records around 470,000 distinct CDR3 sequences, approximately 14% of them present only once. V lost 4 bases, J lost 7 bases, and 7 bases stayed unmatched. Germline V CDR1 and CDR2: MNHNS, SASEGT. There are 15 residues in the CDR3. Findings and caveats of the study: Invariant MAIT and iNKT cells may have partly biased zero-insertion analyses. Out-of-frame alpha sequences common to twins were enriched for low generation probability. Conclusions were based on cross-sectional statistical analysis, without following the same donors.

A further study also used this sample, focusing on yellow fever vaccine responses in identical twins.

Sequencing was done on a sample of CD4+ T cells sorted from blood. This sequence was found in a young woman in good health. The chain recombines TRBV6-1 with TRBJ2-2; 9 bases align to TRBD2. The CDR3 DNA reads as TGTGCCAGCAGTGCGCTAGCGGGAAGCGGCGGGGAGCTGTTTTTT. This sequence encodes CASSALAGSGGELFF.